The source of this T cell receptor beta chain is a study of blood T cell repertoires in COVID-19. Study-level background: Nucleic acid was either cDNA or gDNA, and it came from T cells, B-cell-depleted T cells, or PBMCs.

As handled by the study authors: Cell counts per sample came from amplifying reference gene primers. The method was immunoSEQ multiplex PCR; TCRdb's version includes in-frame clones alone and lacks a portion of them. The V and J calls and clone size come from that table; D and trimming were worked out from the DNA. The table shows about 360,000 clones, with around 84% occurring only once. The germline CDR1 and CDR2 sequences are GTSNPN and SVGIG (reference sequence). The CDR3 is 15 residues long. With V trimmed by 3 bases and J by 6 bases, 10 bases remained unmatched. This receptor was identified in a human donor in a cohort sampled during active COVID-19. The rearrangement joins TRBV30 to TRBJ2-1; TRBD2 agrees at 8 bases. Sequencing used peripheral blood. The CDR3 sequence is CAWSNPLAATNEQFF. For the CDR3, the DNA is TGTGCCTGGAGCAACCCACTAGCGGCGACCAATGAGCAGTTCTTC.